This T cell receptor beta chain emerged from a study of OX40 agonist ivuxolimab in advanced cancers. The study in broad terms: Ivuxolimab was an agonistic, fully human IgG2 monoclonal antibody directed against OX40 (CD134), a costimulatory receptor. Intravenous ivuxolimab was administered to patients every 2 weeks at six dose levels: 0.01, 0.1, 0.3, 1.5, 3 and 10 mg/kg. In the dose-escalation cohort, 82.7% of patients were male, and the mean age was approximately 60 years, with a range of about 23 to 90. Of the roughly 50 dose-escalation patients, hepatocellular carcinoma was present in around 20, melanoma in some 15, renal cell carcinoma in 9 and head and neck cancer in 9. The paper covers the monotherapy dose-escalation part of the phase I ivuxolimab trial, which included N ≈ 52 patients. The point of sequencing TCRbeta in the periphery was to test whether ivuxolimab changed TCR sequence diversity and drove clonal T-cell expansion. Patients were allowed to have had prior anti-PD-1, anti-PD-L1 or anti-CTLA-4 therapy, and less than 45% of the dose-escalation patients had previously received checkpoint inhibitors. Three dose-escalation patients achieved partial responses, one with hepatocellular carcinoma and two with cutaneous melanoma.

What the research found in general, with its limitations: At doses of 0.1 to 3.0 mg/kg, clonal expansion of both CD4+ and CD8+ blood T cells was observed from baseline to week 6. After ivuxolimab, expanded clones were on average more numerous among CD8+ T cells than among CD4+ T cells. Low levels of normalized T-cell clonal expansion were also seen in some patients who did not respond. In the 0.1-3.0 mg/kg groups, partial responders were among the patients with the lowest normalized peripheral clonal expansion, particularly in CD8+ T cells. The antigen specificity of the clonally expanded peripheral T cells was not determined.

Concerning this clone: The specificity of this receptor is unknown. Base qualities are not at hand, and no much larger clone is one base apart.

For sequencing of the TCRbeta CDR3 region, genomic DNA was extracted from the sorted cells. The immunoSEQ Assay was used for sequencing of TCRbeta CDR3 regions. Sourced from immuneACCESS, this table was stored by TCRdb with only in-frame sequences that have V and J called. A share of the clones is absent; for the studies checked, an unresolved V gene accounts for under half, and the remainder has no known explanation. This sample has 30,000 to 35,000 clones in its table, and over 65% of those were observed once. Clones ranked in the top ten supply 12% of the sample. The trial excluded patients who had a history of autoimmune disease or were on systemic immunosuppression. Peripheral blood for TCR sequencing was drawn from every dose cohort at baseline, at cycle 4 day 1 and at cycle 7 day 1. Samples were obtained from an open-label, multicenter, first-in-human phase I dose-escalation trial of ivuxolimab. Adults with locally advanced or metastatic melanoma, renal cell, hepatocellular, or head and neck squamous cell carcinoma were enrolled in the trial. Before TCR sequencing, CD4+ T cells and CD8+ T cells from peripheral blood were sorted into separate populations.

Sequences were derived from CD4+ or CD8+ T cells sorted from blood, sampled in a trial of the OX40 agonist ivuxolimab. The source is an adult with an advanced solid tumor such as melanoma, head and neck, liver or kidney cancer.

The sequence in DNA is TGCAGCGTTGAAACGGGACAGGGGGCTAAAGAGACCCAGTACTTC. This is translated as CSVETGQGAKETQYF. The chain is assembled from TRBV29-1 and TRBJ2-5; TRBD1 matches 12 bases in the middle. V and J are trimmed by 2 bases and 3 bases, and the gene matches miss 4 bases of the junction. CDR1 SQVTM and CDR2 ANQGSEA were looked up in the germline V gene. Spanning cysteine to phenylalanine, the CDR3 consists of 15 amino acids. Only the CDR3 DNA is retained, 45 bases long and in frame from the first base.